This T cell receptor (beta chain) was sequenced in a study of T cell changes during pregnancy in multiple sclerosis. TCRdb keeps only in-frame clones here, not all; method: immunoSEQ multiplex PCR. The sample consists of tens of thousands of clones, about 89% of them appearing once. The TCR sequence derives from a female donor with multiple sclerosis, enrolled in a pregnancy study. Sequences were derived from CD4+ T cells from peripheral blood mononuclear cells, sampled in the first trimester of pregnancy.

The CDR3 sequence is CASRTQGRNTEAFF. CDR3 nucleotide sequence: TGTGCCAGCAGAACACAGGGCCGGAACACTGAAGCTTTCTTT. V and J are TRBV2 and TRBJ1-1; the D gene is possibly TRBD1 (6 bases). The CDR3 sequence is 14 residues long. CDR1 and CDR2 from the germline V gene are SNHLY and FYNNEI. V lost 6 bases and J lost 1, with 12 bases in between.